The sequence of this TCR beta chain was determined in a study of T cells in Graves' hyperthyroidism and ophthalmopathy. In its sample, this clonotype was seen many times. Losses at the gene ends were 5 bases for V and 6 bases for J; bases not matched to a gene: 7. The germline V gene encodes CDR1 SGHTA and CDR2 FQGNSA. This CDR3 spans 13 amino acids. RNA transcripts provided the source from which TCR beta CDR3 regions were amplified. Initially, a first-round RT-PCR of the TCR CDR3 employed the HTBI primer set. TCRdb reprocessed the multiplex PCR reads with MiXCR, giving one entry per CDR3 protein. In the table there are about 510,000 distinct CDR3 sequences, 46% of which are singletons.

The sample consisted of peripheral blood or thyroid tissue (not recorded which). The source of this sequence is an adult woman with Graves' disease, either hyperthyroidism or ophthalmopathy (not recorded which). The chain carries TRBV7-2 and TRBJ2-7; 7 positions match TRBD1. The CDR3 nucleotides read TGTGCCAGCAGCATCGACAGGGTCCGCGAGCAGTACTTC. It codes for CASSIDRVREQYF.